This TCR beta chain was documented in a study of shared clonotypes between healthy human individuals. Using immunoSEQ multiplex PCR, the repertoire was profiled, and TCRdb retains in-frame clones only, with some absent. Here the sample spans about 2.4 million clones, 93% being singletons. Between the trimmed V and J ends, which lost 0 bases and 5 bases, there was a span of 9 bases. Germline V gene lookup returns CDR1 SGHDT and CDR2 YYEEEE. The CDR3 runs to 14 residues. The chain is built from TRBV5-6 and TRBJ1-3, with D uncertain. The sample comprised naive CD4+ T cells from PBMCs. Subset noted: CD45RA+ positively selected. This clonotype was obtained from a man younger than 35 in good health. Some clones in this sample may be carry-over from other donors' samples. CDR3 sequence reads: CASSLAVTRNTIYF. CDR3 nucleotide sequence: TGTGCCAGCAGCTTGGCGGTCACCCGAAACACCATATATTTT.